The T cell receptor (beta chain) described here comes from a study of breast tumors, draining lymph nodes, adjacent tissues. CDR3 length: 15 residues. Germline V gives CDR1 MGHRA, CDR2 YSYEKL. Study conclusions and caveats: Tumor T cell lymph node origin was a supported hypothesis, not proven. Luminal-like breast cancer showed significantly higher tumor–nontumor repertoire similarity than basal-like. Tumor repertoires ranked between lymph nodes and nontumor tissue in diversity, with V and J gene preferences. The data were judged consistent with most tumor T cells coming from lymph node and expanding in tumor.

Details on this clonotype: The antigen is undetermined. Compared with germline, one end of the junction differs, possibly owing to a read error.

Each CDR3 protein is one row after TCRdb ran MiXCR on the multiplex PCR reads. The sample has over 10,000 distinct CDR3 sequences, roughly 60% seen once; the top ten hold around 54%. Sample: tumor-adjacent breast tissue. The TCR comes from a female donor with breast cancer. Some clones in this sample may be carry-over from other donors' samples. V usage is TRBV4-1 and J usage is TRBJ2-2; 11 bases align to TRBD1. The CDR3 coding sequence is TGTGCCAGCAGCCTAAAGGGACAGGGGGCCGGGGAGCTGTTTTTT. The encoded protein is CASSLKGQGAGELFF.